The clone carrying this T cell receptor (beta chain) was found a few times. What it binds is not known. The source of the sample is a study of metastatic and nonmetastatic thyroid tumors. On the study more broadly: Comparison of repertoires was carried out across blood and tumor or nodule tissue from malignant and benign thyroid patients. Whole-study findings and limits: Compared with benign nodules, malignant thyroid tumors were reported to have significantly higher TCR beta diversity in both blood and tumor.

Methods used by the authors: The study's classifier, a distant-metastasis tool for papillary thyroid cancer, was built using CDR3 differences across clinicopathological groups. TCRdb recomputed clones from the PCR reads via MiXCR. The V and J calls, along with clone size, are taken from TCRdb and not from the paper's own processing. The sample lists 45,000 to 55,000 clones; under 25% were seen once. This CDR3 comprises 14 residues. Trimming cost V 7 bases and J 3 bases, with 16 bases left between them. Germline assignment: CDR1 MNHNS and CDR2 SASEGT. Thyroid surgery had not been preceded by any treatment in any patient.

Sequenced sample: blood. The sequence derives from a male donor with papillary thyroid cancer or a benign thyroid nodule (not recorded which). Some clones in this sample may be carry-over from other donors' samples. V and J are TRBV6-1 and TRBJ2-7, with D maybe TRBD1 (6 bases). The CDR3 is CASKTAGDLYEQYF. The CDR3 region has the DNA TGTGCCAGCAAAACGGCAGGGGACCTCTACGAGCAGTACTTC.